This note documents a single T cell receptor beta chain sequence. The data derive from a study of cytomegalovirus exposure and HLA in healthy donors. J gave up 5 bases and V 0 bases, and 5 bases lay outside the gene matches. CDR3 length equals 17 residues. The germline V gene has CDR1 LGHNA and CDR2 YSLEER. Researchers ran the PCR with 60 Vbeta and 13 Jbeta primers. The protocol was immunoSEQ multiplex PCR, while the TCRdb copy is restricted to in-frame clones and leaves out a portion. The table lists some 200,000 clones. Sequencing was carried out using PBMCs. This receptor was obtained from a woman younger than 30 in good health and CMV-seropositive. The V gene is TRBV4-3, the J gene TRBJ2-2; 11 positions match TRBD1. CDR3 loop: CASSQDGTGGRTGELFF. Written as DNA, the CDR3 is TGCGCCAGCAGCCAAGATGGGACAGGGGGAAGGACCGGGGAGCTGTTTTTT.